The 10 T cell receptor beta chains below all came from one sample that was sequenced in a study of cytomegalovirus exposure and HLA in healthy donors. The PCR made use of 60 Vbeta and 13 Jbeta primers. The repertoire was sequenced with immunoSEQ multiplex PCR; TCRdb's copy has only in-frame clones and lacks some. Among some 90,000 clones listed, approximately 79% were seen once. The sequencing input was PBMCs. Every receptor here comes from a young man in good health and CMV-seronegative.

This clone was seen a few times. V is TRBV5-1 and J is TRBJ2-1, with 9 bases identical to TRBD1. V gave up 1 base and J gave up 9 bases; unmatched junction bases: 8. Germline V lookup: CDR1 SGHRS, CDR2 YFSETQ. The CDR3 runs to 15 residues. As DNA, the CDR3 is TGCGCCAGCAGCTTGCAGGGACAGGGTGACGGTGAGCAGTTCTTC. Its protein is CASSLQGQGDGEQFF.

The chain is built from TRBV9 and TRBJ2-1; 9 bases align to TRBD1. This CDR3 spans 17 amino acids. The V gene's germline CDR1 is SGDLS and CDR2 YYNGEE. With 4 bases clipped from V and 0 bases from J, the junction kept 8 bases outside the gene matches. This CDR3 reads CASSPEPTGGSYNEQFF. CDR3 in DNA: TGTGCCAGCAGCCCAGAGCCGACAGGGGGCTCCTACAATGAGCAGTTCTTC.

CDR3 residues: CAWSGARGSSSYNEQFF. The CDR3, as DNA: TGTGCCTGGAGTGGGGCCCGGGGTTCGAGCTCCTACAATGAGCAGTTCTTC. This chain uses TRBV30 with TRBJ2-1; TRBD2 might be the D (5 bases). This CDR3 comprises 17 residues. CDR1 is GTSNPN, CDR2 SVGIG, per germline (reference sequence). V was shortened by 1 base and J by 0 bases, with 16 bases between the two germline ends.

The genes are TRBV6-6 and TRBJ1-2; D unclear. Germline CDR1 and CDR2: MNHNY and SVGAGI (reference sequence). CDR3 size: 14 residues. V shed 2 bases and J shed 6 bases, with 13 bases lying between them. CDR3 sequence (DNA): TGTGCCAGCAGTTACGTACTGTCGGGAGATGGCTACACCTTC. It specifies CASSYVLSGDGYTF.

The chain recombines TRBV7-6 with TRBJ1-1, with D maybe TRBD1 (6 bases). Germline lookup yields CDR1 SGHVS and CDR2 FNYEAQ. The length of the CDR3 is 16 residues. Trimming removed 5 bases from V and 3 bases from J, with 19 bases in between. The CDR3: CASSPPGDRGDTEAFF. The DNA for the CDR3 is TGTGCCAGCAGCCCCCCAGGGGATAGAGGTGACACTGAAGCTTTCTTT.

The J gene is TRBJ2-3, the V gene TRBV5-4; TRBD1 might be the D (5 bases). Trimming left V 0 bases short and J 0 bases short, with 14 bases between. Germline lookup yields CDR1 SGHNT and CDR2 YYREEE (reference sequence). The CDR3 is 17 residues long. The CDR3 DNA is TGTGCCAGCAGCTTGGGGGGCAGGGCAGGAAGCACAGATACGCAGTATTTT. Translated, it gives CASSLGGRAGSTDTQYF.

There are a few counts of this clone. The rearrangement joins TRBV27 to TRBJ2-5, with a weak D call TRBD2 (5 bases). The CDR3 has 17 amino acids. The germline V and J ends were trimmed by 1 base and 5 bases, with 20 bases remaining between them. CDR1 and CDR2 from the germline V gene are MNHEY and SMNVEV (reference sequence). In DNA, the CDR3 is TGTGCCAGCAGTTTATTGCCCAAGCCCGGGATAGGGGAGACCCAGTACTTC. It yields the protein CASSLLPKPGIGETQYF.

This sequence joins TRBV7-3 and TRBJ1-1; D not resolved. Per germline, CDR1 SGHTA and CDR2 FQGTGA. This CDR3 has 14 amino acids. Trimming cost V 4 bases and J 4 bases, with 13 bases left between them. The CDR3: CASSSEGGLTEAFF. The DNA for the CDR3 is TGTGCCAGCAGCTCTGAGGGAGGACTCACTGAAGCTTTCTTT.

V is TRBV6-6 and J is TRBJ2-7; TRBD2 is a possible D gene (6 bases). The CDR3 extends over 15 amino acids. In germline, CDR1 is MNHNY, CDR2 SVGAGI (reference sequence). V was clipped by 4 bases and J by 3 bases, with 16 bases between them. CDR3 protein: CASSSPGLMNYEQYF. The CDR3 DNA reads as TGTGCCAGCAGTTCACCGGGACTGATGAACTACGAGCAGTACTTC.

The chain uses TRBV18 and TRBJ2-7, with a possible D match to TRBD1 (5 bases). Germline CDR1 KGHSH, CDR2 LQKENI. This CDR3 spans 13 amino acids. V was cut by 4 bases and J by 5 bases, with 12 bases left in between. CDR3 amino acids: CASSLTEDDEQYF. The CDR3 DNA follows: TGTGCCAGCTCACTGACAGAGGATGACGAGCAGTACTTC.